These T cell receptor beta chains were read from a single sample in a study of blood T cell repertoires in COVID-19. Sequencing was performed with immunoSEQ multiplex PCR; in TCRdb, only in-frame clones are kept and a portion is missing. The data show roughly 150,000 clones, with about 85% seen just once and 6.9% held by the top ten. What was sequenced was peripheral blood. Receptors originate from an older man with COVID-19, enrolled during active disease. The CDR3 runs from the conserved cysteine through the conserved F or W. The D gene is left open where the match is weak. The size field is filled for only some rows; it gives once, few, many or a size class.

d_call j_call v_call clone_size cdr3_nt cdr3_aa
TRBD1 TRBJ1-2 TRBV27 - TGTGCCAGCAGACAACAGGGGGCGCCTGGCTACACCTTC CASRQQGAPGYTF
TRBD2 TRBJ2-1 TRBV7-2 - TGTGCCAGCAGTCCCCCGGGACTAGCGGGGGGCGGGCAGTTCTTC CASSPPGLAGGGQFF
- TRBJ1-2 TRBV7-2 - TGTGCCAGCAGCTTCGACAGCGTCGATGGCTACACCTTC CASSFDSVDGYTF
- TRBJ1-2 TRBV7-6 - TGTGCCAGCAGCCCTGGCCCTAACTATGGCTACACCTTC CASSPGPNYGYTF
- TRBJ1-2 TRBV10-1 - TGCGCCAGCAGTGGGCAGGGCCTCTATGGCTACACCTTC CASSGQGLYGYTF
- TRBJ2-3 TRBV24-1 - TGTGCCACCAGTGACCCCGGGGACTCCACAGATACGCAGTATTTT CATSDPGDSTDTQYF
- TRBJ1-5 TRBV5-8 - TGTGCCAGCAGCTTGGCCCAGGATCAGCCCCAGCATTTT CASSLAQDQPQHF
- TRBJ2-2 TRBV3-1/TRBV3-2 - TGTGCCAGCAGCCAACGAGGTCGGAGAACGGCGGGCACCGGGGAGCTGTTTTTT CASSQRGRRTAGTGELFF
TRBD2 TRBJ2-1 TRBV2 - TGTGCCAGCACTCGGACTAGCGGGGGGGCATCGGACAATGAGCAGTTCTTC CASTRTSGGASDNEQFF
- TRBJ2-1 TRBV24-1 - TGTGCCACCATCAATATCGGTTACAATGAGCAGTTCTTC CATINIGYNEQFF
TRBD1 TRBJ2-7 TRBV28 - TGTGCCAGCTTACGGACAGGGTCTCCTAAGGGGTACGAGCAGTACTTC CASLRTGSPKGYEQYF
- TRBJ1-1 TRBV3-1/TRBV3-2 - TGTGCCAGCAGCCGATACGGGGAGCAGGCTGAAGCTTTCTTT CASSRYGEQAEAFF
- TRBJ2-5 TRBV9 - TGTGCCAGCAGCGATGGGAGGGGGGGAGAGACCCAGTACTTC CASSDGRGGETQYF
TRBD1 TRBJ1-5 TRBV28 - TGTGCCAGCAGTTCAGGGGGAGCACGCTACGGGGGGGTCCCGCCCCAGCATTTT CASSSGGARYGGVPPQHF
TRBD1 TRBJ1-6 TRBV5-1 - TGCGCCAGCAGCTTTTTCCAGGGGGCGGGTAATTCACCCCTCCACTTT CASSFFQGAGNSPLHF
TRBD1 TRBJ1-6 TRBV2 once TGTGCCAGCAGCCACAGGACAGGGGGATTGTATAATTCACCCCTCCACTTT CASSHRTGGLYNSPLHF
- TRBJ1-6 TRBV28 - TGTGCCAGCAGGCCCGGGGGAGTAGGTAATTCACCCCTCCACTTT CASRPGGVGNSPLHF
TRBD2 TRBJ2-7 TRBV2 - TGTGCCAGCAGTCGGACTAGCGGGGGGGGGTCCTACGAGCAGTACTTC CASSRTSGGGSYEQYF
TRBD1 TRBJ1-1 TRBV19 - TGTGCCAGTAGTATTCGACAGGGGGCTGAAGCTTTCTTT CASSIRQGAEAFF
TRBD1 TRBJ1-6 TRBV5-1 - TGCGCCAGCAGCACTGGGACAGTTGCAACCTCACCCCTCCACTTT CASSTGTVATSPLHF
- TRBJ2-5 TRBV7-3 - TGTGCCAGCAGCTTAACGGACACTAAAGAGACCCAGTACTTC CASSLTDTKETQYF
TRBD1 TRBJ2-2 TRBV6-2/TRBV6-3 many TGTGCCAGCAGCCGGACAGGGGAGAGCGGGGAGCTGTTTTTT CASSRTGESGELFF
- TRBJ1-2 TRBV7-2 - TGTGCCAGCAGCTTACGAGGGCCCTATCCCCAATCGGGCTATGGCTACACCTTC CASSLRGPYPQSGYGYTF
TRBD1 TRBJ2-7 TRBV5-4 once TGTGCCAGCAACCCGGGACAGGGATACGAGCAGTACTTC CASNPGQGYEQYF
- TRBJ1-1 TRBV2 - TGTGCCAGCAGTATAACAGGAGATGGTGAAGCTTTCTTT CASSITGDGEAFF
- TRBJ2-1 TRBV20-1 - TGCAGTGCCGAGCCGGGGTTTGAGCAGTTCTTC CSAEPGFEQFF
- TRBJ1-2 TRBV5-1 - TGCGCCAGCAGCTCTCCGGGACGGCGGGACCGGGGCTATGGCTACACCTTC CASSSPGRRDRGYGYTF
- TRBJ1-5 TRBV5-1 - TGCGCCAGCAGCTTGGCTCCTGACAGGTCCCCCCAGCATTTT CASSLAPDRSPQHF
- TRBJ1-1 TRBV14 many TGTGCCAGCAGCCAAACAGATATGAAAGCTTTCTTT CASSQTDMKAFF
- TRBJ1-2 TRBV28 - TGTGCCAGCAGTTCCCCCCGCATGGCGGTTGCTTGCACCTTC CASSSPRMAVACTF
- TRBJ2-5 TRBV11-1 - TGTGCCAGCAGCTCTCCTGGGGGGTGGGAGACCCAGTACTTC CASSSPGGWETQYF
- TRBJ1-1 TRBV3-1/TRBV3-2 - TGTGCCAGCAGCCAAATAACAGGGTCTGAAGCTTTCTTT CASSQITGSEAFF
TRBD2 TRBJ2-1 TRBV13 few TGTGCCAGCAGCCCCCGTCGGCGGGGGGTACAGGGGCAGTTCTTC CASSPRRRGVQGQFF
- TRBJ2-1 TRBV5-1 - TGCGCCAGCAGCTTGACCCAAGGGGGCTCCTACAATGAGCAGTTCTTC CASSLTQGGSYNEQFF
- TRBJ2-7 TRBV15 - TGTGCCACCAGCAGAGGTGACAGGAGCTACGAGCAGTACTTC CATSRGDRSYEQYF
- TRBJ1-1 TRBV2 - TGTGCCAGCAGCCAAGGGGAGAACACTGAAGCTTTCTTT CASSQGENTEAFF
TRBD2 TRBJ2-2 TRBV2 - TGTGCCAGCGAAGCATCGGGGCCAGCGGGGACGTACACCGGGGAGCTGTTTTTT CASEASGPAGTYTGELFF
- TRBJ1-1 TRBV29-1 medium-sized TGCAGCGTTGGGGCAGGGAAGAACACTGAAGCTTTCTTT CSVGAGKNTEAFF
- TRBJ1-5 TRBV3-1/TRBV3-2 - TGTGCCAGCAGTCCACGGGGTAGCAATCAGCCCCAGCATTTT CASSPRGSNQPQHF
TRBD1 TRBJ1-4 TRBV5-1 - TGCGCCAGCAGAGTAGGGACAGGCGGCGGGACTAATGAAAAACTGTTTTTT CASRVGTGGGTNEKLFF
- TRBJ1-2 TRBV2 - TGTGCCAGCAGTGAAGGGGTGGACATAGACTATGGCTACACCTTC CASSEGVDIDYGYTF
TRBD1 TRBJ1-4 TRBV12-3/TRBV12-4 - TGTGCCAGCACAAAGGGGGCTGCTGAAAAACTGTTTTTT CASTKGAAEKLFF
- TRBJ1-4 TRBV6-6 - TGTGCCAGCAGTTACCGGGATTTAGATGAAAAACTGTTTTTT CASSYRDLDEKLFF